This entry features one T cell receptor beta chain sequence. These data are taken from a study of blood T cell repertoires in COVID-19. Germline lookup yields CDR1 SGHKS and CDR2 YYEKEE (reference sequence). This CDR3 spans 14 amino acids. The V gene lost 0 bases and the J gene lost 2 bases, with 8 bases spanning the gap. Method: immunoSEQ multiplex PCR; TCRdb's copy keeps in-frame clones and lacks some. Of 27,000 or so clones in the sample, 83% were seen once. Sequencing was performed on peripheral blood. This clonotype originated in a man in his 70s with active COVID-19. V usage is TRBV5-5 and J usage is TRBJ1-1; D is ambiguous. The CDR3 spells CASSLDGVNTEAFF. The CDR3 DNA reads as TGTGCCAGCAGCTTGGACGGGGTCAACACTGAAGCTTTCTTT. The whole variable domain, filled in from reference TRBV5-5 and TRBJ1-1, reads DAGVTQSPTHLIKTRGQQVTLRCSPISGHKSVSWYQQVLGQGPQFIFQYYEKEERGRGNFPDRFSARQFPNYSSELNVNALLLGDSALYLCASSLDGVNTEAFFGQGTRLTVV.